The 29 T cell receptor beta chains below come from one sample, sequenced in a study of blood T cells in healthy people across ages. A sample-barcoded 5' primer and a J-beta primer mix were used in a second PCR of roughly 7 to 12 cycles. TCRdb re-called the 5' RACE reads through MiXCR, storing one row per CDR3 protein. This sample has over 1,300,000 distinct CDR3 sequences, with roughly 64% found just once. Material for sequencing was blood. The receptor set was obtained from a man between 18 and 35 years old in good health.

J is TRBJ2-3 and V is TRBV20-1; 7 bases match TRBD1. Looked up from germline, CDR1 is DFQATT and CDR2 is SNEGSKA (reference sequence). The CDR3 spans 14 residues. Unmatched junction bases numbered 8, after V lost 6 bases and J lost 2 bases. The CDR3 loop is CSAQGQKATDTQYF. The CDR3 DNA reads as TGCAGTGCCCAGGGACAGAAGGCCACAGATACGCAGTATTTT.

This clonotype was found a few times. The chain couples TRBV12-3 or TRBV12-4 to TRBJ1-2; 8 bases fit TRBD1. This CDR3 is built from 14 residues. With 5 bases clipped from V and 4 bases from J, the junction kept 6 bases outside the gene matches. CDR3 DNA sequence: TGTGCCAGCAGTCGACAGGGGTTAAGCTATGGCTACACCTTC. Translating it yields CASSRQGLSYGYTF.

The CDR3 protein is CASGLGVRQGVYNEQFF. The CDR3 region has the DNA TGTGCTAGTGGTTTGGGAGTCAGACAGGGTGTCTACAATGAGCAGTTCTTC. The chain is built from TRBV12-5 and TRBJ2-1, with TRBD1 matching over 7 bases. The CDR3 has 17 amino acids. Germline V gene lookup returns CDR1 LGHNT and CDR2 FRNRAP. V shed 1 base, J shed 3 bases, and the junction held 9 bases outside the gene matches.

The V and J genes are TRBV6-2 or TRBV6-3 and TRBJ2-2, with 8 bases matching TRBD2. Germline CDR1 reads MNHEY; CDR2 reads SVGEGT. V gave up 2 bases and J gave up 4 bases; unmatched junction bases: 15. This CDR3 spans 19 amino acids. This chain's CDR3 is CASSYRPGLVVFGTGELFF. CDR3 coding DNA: TGTGCCAGCAGTTACCGTCCGGGACTAGTAGTCTTTGGCACCGGGGAGCTGTTTTTT.

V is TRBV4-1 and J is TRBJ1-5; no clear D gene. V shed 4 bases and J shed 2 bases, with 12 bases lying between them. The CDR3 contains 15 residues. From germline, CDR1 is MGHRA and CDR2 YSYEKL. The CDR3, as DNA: TGCGCCAGCAGCCCTACATCTGGAGGCAATCAGCCCCAGCATTTT. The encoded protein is CASSPTSGGNQPQHF.

For the CDR3, the DNA is TGTGCCAGCAGTCTAACACAGGGGTATAATTCACCCCTCCACTTT. The encoded protein is CASSLTQGYNSPLHF. J is TRBJ1-6 and V is TRBV27; TRBD1 matches 7 bases. The CDR3 consists of 15 residues. J was trimmed by 4 bases and V by 5 bases; bases with no gene match: 5. Germline-derived CDR1 and CDR2 are MNHEY and SMNVEV (reference sequence).

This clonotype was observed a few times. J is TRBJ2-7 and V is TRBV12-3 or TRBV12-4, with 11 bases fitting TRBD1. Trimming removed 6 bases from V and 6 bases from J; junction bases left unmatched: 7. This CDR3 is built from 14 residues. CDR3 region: CASSKDRGPSEQYF. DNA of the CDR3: TGTGCCAGCAGCAAGGACAGGGGGCCAAGCGAGCAGTACTTC.

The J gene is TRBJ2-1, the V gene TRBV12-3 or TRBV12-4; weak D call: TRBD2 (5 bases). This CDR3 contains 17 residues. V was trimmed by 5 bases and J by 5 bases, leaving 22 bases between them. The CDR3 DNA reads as TGTGCCAGCAGTCTACATGGACTGAAAGGTATGAACAATGAGCAGTTCTTC. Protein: CASSLHGLKGMNNEQFF.

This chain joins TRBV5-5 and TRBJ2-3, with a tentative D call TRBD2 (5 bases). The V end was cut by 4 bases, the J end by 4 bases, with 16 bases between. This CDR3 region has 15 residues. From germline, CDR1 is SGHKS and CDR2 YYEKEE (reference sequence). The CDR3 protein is CASSPDSAPPDTQYF. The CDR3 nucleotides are TGTGCCAGCAGCCCGGACTCCGCGCCCCCAGATACGCAGTATTTT. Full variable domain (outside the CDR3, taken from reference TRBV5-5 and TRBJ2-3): DAGVTQSPTHLIKTRGQQVTLRCSPISGHKSVSWYQQVLGQGPQFIFQYYEKEERGRGNFPDRFSARQFPNYSSELNVNALLLGDSALYLCASSPDSAPPDTQYFGPGTRLTVL.

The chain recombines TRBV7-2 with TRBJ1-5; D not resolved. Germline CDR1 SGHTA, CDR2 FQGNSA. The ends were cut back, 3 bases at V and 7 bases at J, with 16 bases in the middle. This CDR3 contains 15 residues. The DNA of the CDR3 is TGTGCCAGCAGCTTCCAGGCAGGCCTTGGGCAGCCCCAGCATTTT. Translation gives CASSFQAGLGQPQHF. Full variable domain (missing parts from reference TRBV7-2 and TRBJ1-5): GAGVSQSPSNKVTEKGKDVELRCDPISGHTALYWYRQSLGQGLEFLIYFQGNSAPDKSGLPSDRFSAERTGGSVSTLTIQRTQQEDSAVYLCASSFQAGLGQPQHFGDGTRLSIL.

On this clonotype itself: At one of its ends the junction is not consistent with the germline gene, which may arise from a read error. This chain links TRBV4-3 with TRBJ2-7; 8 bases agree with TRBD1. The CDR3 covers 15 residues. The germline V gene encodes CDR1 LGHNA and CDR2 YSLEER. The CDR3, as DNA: TGCGCCAGCAGCCAAGATCTAGGACAGGGCTACGTGCAGTACTTC. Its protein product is CASSQDLGQGYVQYF.

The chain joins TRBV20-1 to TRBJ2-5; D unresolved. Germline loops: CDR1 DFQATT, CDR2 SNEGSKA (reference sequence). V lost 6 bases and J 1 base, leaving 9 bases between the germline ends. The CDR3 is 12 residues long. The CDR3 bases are TGCAGTGCACGACCCAGCCAAGAGACCCAGTACTTC. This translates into CSARPSQETQYF.

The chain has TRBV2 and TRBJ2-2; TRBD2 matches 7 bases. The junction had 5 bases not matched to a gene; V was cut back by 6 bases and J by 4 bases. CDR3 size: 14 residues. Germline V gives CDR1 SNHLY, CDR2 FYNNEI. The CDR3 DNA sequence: TGTGCCAGCAGCTGGACTAGGGGCACCGGGGAGCTGTTTTTT. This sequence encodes CASSWTRGTGELFF.

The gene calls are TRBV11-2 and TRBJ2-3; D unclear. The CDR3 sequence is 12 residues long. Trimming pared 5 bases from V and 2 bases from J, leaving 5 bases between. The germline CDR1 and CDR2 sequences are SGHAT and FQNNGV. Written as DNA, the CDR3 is TGTGCCAGCAGCCATTTCACAGATACGCAGTATTTT. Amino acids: CASSHFTDTQYF. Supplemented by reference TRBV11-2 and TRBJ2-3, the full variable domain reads EAGVAQSPRYKIIEKRQSVAFWCNPISGHATLYWYQQILGQGPKLLIQFQNNGVVDDSQLPKDRFSAERLKGVDSTLKIQPAKLEDSAVYLCASSHFTDTQYFGPGTRLTVL.

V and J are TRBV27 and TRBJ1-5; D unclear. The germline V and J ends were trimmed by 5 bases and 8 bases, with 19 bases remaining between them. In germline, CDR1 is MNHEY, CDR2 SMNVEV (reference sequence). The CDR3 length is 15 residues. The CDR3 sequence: CASSPTPDPKEPQHF. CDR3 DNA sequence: TGTGCCAGCAGTCCTACCCCGGATCCAAAGGAGCCCCAGCATTTT.

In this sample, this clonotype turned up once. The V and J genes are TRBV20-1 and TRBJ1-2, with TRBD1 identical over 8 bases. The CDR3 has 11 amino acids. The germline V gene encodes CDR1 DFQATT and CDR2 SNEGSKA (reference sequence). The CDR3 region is CKGQGGHGYTF. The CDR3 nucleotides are TGCAAAGGACAGGGAGGGCATGGCTACACCTTC.

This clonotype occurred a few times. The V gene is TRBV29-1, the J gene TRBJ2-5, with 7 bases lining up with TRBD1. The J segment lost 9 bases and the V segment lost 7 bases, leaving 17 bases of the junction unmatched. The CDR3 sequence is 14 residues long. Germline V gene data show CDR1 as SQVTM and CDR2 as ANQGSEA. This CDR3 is CSGGRGTESQAQYF. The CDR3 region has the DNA TGCAGCGGGGGGCGTGGGACAGAATCCCAGGCCCAGTACTTC.

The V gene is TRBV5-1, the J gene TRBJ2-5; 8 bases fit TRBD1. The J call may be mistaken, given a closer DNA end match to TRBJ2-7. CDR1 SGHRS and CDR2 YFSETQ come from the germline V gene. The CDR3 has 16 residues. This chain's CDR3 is CASMPNTGTGAYEQYF. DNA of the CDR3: TGCGCCAGCATGCCGAATACCGGGACAGGAGCCTACGAGCAGTACTTC.

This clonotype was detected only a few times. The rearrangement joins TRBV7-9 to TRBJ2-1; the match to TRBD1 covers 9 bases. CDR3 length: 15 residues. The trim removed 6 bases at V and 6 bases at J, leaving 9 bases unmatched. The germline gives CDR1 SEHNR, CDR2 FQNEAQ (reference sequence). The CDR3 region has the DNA TGTGCCAGCAGTTCCGGGACAGGGAGTGTCAATGAGCAGTTCTTC. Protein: CASSSGTGSVNEQFF.

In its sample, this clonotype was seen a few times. CDR3 DNA sequence: TGTGCCAGCAGTTGGCAGGGTGATCAGCCCCAGCATTTT. Amino acid sequence: CASSWQGDQPQHF. V gene TRBV27 combines with J gene TRBJ1-5, with D maybe TRBD1 (5 bases). The CDR3 consists of 13 residues. The V end lost 4 bases, the J end lost 5 bases, and 9 bases lay between the germline ends. In germline, CDR1 is MNHEY, CDR2 SMNVEV (reference sequence).

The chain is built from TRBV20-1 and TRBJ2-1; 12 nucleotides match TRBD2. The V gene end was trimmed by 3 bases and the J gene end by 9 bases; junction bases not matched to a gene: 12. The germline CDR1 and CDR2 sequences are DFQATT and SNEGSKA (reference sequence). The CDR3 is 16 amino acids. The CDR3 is CSASRGLAGSWGEQFF. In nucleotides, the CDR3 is TGCAGTGCTAGTAGGGGACTAGCGGGCAGCTGGGGTGAGCAGTTCTTC.

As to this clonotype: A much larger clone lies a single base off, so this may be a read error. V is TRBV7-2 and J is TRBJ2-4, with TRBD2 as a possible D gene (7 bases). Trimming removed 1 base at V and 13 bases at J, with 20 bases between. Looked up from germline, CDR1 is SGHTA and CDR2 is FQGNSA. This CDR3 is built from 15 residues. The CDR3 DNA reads TGTGCCAGCAGCTTAGACGGGGGGCGATACAATGAGCAGTACTTC. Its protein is CASSLDGGRYNEQYF. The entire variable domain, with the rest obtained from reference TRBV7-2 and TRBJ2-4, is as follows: GAGVSQSPSNKVTEKGKDVELRCDPISGHTALYWYRQSLGQGLEFLIYFQGNSAPDKSGLPSDRFSAERTGGSVSTLTIQRTQQEDSAVYLCASSLDGGRYNEQYFGAGTRLSVL.

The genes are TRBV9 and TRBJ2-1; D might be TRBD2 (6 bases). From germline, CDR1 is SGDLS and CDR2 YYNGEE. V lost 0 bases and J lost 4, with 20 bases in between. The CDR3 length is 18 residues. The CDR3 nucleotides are TGTGCCAGCAGCGTAGTAGGTGGCGGGACCCCACCTTACAATGAGCAGTTCTTC. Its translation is CASSVVGGGTPPYNEQFF.

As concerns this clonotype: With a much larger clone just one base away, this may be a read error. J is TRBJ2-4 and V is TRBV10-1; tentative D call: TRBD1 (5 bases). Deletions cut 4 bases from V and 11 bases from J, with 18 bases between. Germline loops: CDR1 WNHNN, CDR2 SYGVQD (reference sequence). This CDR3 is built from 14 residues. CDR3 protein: CASSGSDTPGLQYF. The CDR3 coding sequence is TGCGCCAGCAGTGGGTCGGACACCCCTGGGCTTCAGTACTTC.

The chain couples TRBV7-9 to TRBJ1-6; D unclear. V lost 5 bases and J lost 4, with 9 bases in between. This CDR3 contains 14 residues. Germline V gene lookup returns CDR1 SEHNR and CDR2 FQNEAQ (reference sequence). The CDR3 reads CASSADAYNSPLHF. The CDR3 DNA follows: TGTGCCAGCAGCGCCGACGCGTATAATTCACCCCTCCACTTT.

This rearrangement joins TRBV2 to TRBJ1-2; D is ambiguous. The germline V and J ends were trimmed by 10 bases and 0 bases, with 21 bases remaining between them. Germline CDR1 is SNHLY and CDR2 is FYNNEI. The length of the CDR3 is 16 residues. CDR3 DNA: TGTGCCACGTTGGGCAGCCAAACCAGAGCTAACTATGGCTACACCTTC. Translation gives CATLGSQTRANYGYTF.

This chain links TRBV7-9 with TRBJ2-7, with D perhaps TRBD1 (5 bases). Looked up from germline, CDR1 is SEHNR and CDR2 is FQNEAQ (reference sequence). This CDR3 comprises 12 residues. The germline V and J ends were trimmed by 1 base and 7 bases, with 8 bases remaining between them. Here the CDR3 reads CASSLEGREQYF. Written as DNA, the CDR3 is TGTGCCAGCAGCTTAGAGGGGCGTGAGCAGTACTTC.

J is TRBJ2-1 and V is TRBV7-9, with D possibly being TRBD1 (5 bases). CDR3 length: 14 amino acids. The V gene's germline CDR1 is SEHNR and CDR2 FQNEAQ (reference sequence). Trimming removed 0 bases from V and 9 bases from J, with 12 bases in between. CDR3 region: CASSLAGRSLEQFF. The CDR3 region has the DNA TGTGCCAGCAGCTTAGCGGGGCGGAGTCTTGAGCAGTTCTTC.

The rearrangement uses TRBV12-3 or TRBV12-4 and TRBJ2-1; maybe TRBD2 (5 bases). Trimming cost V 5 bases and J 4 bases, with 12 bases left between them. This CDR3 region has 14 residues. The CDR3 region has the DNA TGTGCCAGCAGTCGCCCGGGGAGTTACAATGAGCAGTTCTTC. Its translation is CASSRPGSYNEQFF.